This T cell receptor beta chain was identified in a study of T-cell reconstitution after alpha-beta-depleted transplantation in children (TCRdb year 2016). With respect to the entire study: Using TCR repertoire profiling, the study followed T-cell immune reconstitution in a quantitative way in children after TCRalphabeta/CD19-depleted allogeneic hematopoietic cell transplantation. Here is what the overall study found, with its caveats: The apparently early recovery of alphabetaT-cell counts about two months after transplant reportedly depended on only several hundred rapidly expanded clones that came from non-depleted graft cells. In some patients, high TCRbeta diversity at day 60 was attributed to recipient T cells and intrathymic progenitors that had survived conditioning. Over the following months the frequencies of hyperexpanded clones went down, and after one year T-cell counts and TCRbeta diversity were mostly credited to newly produced T cells.

Library creation used PCR. Sequenced using an Illumina HiSeq 2500. To normalize quantification of the TCRbeta repertoire, the TCR libraries were built with molecular barcoding that relied on unique molecular identifiers. In TCRdb, the public reads were trimmed at Q25 with fastp and aligned with MiXCR, with productive beta chains retained. One record per CDR3 amino acid sequence lists the most common genes and DNA. The sample yields more than 400,000 distinct CDR3 sequences; 43% were counted once. The ten largest clones add up to under 35% of the sample. A note on this clonotype: Its antigen is unknown. Per-base quality was not reported, and no clone a single base away is much larger than it.

The sample's treatment or condition label is to be understood as: allogeneic hematopoietic cell transplantation with graft depleted of TCRalphabeta T cells and CD19 B cells. The transplant recipients were children given TCRalphabeta/CD19-depleted allogeneic hematopoietic cell grafts. For CDR1 and CDR2, the germline V gene lists MGHRA and YSYEKL. At the junction V is shortened by 3 bases and J by 0 bases; bases outside the gene matches: 10. Its CDR3 holds 18 amino acids, cysteine through phenylalanine. Of the read, only the CDR3 DNA is kept; its 54 bases are in frame from base 1. The rearrangement combines TRBV4-1 with TRBJ2-1, with 8 bases aligning to TRBD2. The sequences come from PBMCs, collected before TCRalphabeta/CD19-depleted stem cell transplant. The clonotype was recovered from a girl aged 2-15 years with aplastic anemia, due to receive a stem cell transplant. The nucleotide sequence is TGCGCCAGCAGCCATCCGGGGGGGCGGCTCCGCTCCTACAATGAGCAGTTCTTC. Its protein is CASSHPGGRLRSYNEQFF.